This T cell receptor (beta chain) comes out of a study of T cell responses to AZD1222 COVID-19 vaccine. CDR1 and CDR2 from the germline V gene are SGHAT and FQNNGV. The trim removed 5 bases at V and 6 bases at J, leaving 7 bases unmatched. CDR3 length equals 15 residues. Profiled with immunoSEQ multiplex PCR; TCRdb holds only in-frame clones, not every one. The table shows some 200,000 clones, with roughly nine tenths occurring only once. Of note for this clone: Its specificity is unknown.

Study-wide results and caveats: CD4 TCRs associated with vaccination spanned spike, dominating at 160-218 and 743-854. Donors were largely white British and mainly female; clonal diversity was possibly underestimated. Repertoires in all cases were sampled only once the peak T cell response had passed.

The study pooled second doses at about 4 or about 12 weeks. This TCR was recovered from an adult who received the AZD1222 COVID-19 vaccine. The specimen was peripheral blood, collected 28 days after the second AZD1222 dose. V and J are TRBV11-2 and TRBJ2-2; TRBD2 aligns across 9 bases. The CDR3, as DNA: TGTGCCAGCAGCCGATTCGGCGGGAGGGCCGGGGAGCTGTTTTTT. Protein product: CASSRFGGRAGELFF.